Included here is one T cell receptor beta chain sequence, with context. This clonotype was counted ten times or more. The specificity of this receptor is unknown. Per-nucleotide qualities are absent, and no much larger clonotype sits a single base away. The data were taken from a study of Graves' ophthalmopathy and Graves' hyperthyroidism (dated by TCRdb to the late 2010s). About the full investigation: Peripheral blood samples were taken at the time of initial diagnosis, before any treatment was given. To tell Graves' ophthalmopathy apart from Graves' hyperthyroidism, and to predict which patients would progress to ophthalmopathy, the study relied on TCR beta repertoire signatures. Following sample collection, hyperthyroidism patients were given methimazole at a starting dose of 30 mg daily, and ophthalmopathy patients were given high-dose intravenous methylprednisolone. T-cell repertoires of thyroid tissue and blood were compared in five or six hyperthyroidism patients. To explore V-J signatures distinguishing ophthalmopathy from hyperthyroidism, a discovery set of some 100 patients (roughly 44 ophthalmopathy, about 57 stable hyperthyroidism) was enrolled. In total, 135 blood samples were TCR-sequenced: fewer than 50 ophthalmopathy, some 75 hyperthyroidism and some 17 hyperthyroidism-to-ophthalmopathy patients. The 100 discovery patients were randomly split 7:3 into training and test sets. The independent validation cohort included around 19 hyperthyroidism patients plus 17 patients who later progressed from hyperthyroidism to ophthalmopathy. The study at large found these results: Sample size was not statistically predetermined, and group allocation was not concealed from the investigators. In validation, the model predicted ophthalmopathy progression with 55% to 71% sensitivity and around 72% specificity; some 13 predicted patients were CT-confirmed with GO in a median of about 6.1 months. In cross-validation, the 13-signature model distinguished ophthalmopathy from stable hyperthyroidism with about 89% sensitivity and approximately 81% specificity, while in the test set the corresponding values were roughly 80% and 75%. Most of the expanded thyroid clonotypes with a frequency above 0.001 were also detected in blood, and it was suggested that the thyroid immune response may be reflected by blood repertoires.

The CDR3 runs 13 residues from the cysteine to the phenylalanine. Only CDR3 DNA is held: 39 bases, read in frame from base 1. As encoded in the germline V gene (reference sequence), CDR1 is DFQATT while CDR2 is SNEGSKA. V loses 5 bases of germline sequence and J loses 7 bases, and the interval between the two ends is 17 bases. TCR beta CDR3 regions were amplified from RNA transcripts for repertoire sequencing. A first-round RT-PCR used HTBI primers with the Qiagen OneStep RT-PCR kit, followed by a second-round multiplex PCR, size selection and purification. Libraries were sequenced paired-end with 100 bp reads on an Illumina HiSeq2000. For the original study's pipeline: SOAPnuke was used to process the reads, throwing out any read that had adapters, had uncalled bases, had a mean Phred below 15, or lacked an exact constant-primer or identifier match. COPE v1.2.5 was used to merge the high-quality paired reads. Clonotypes were defined as unique nucleotide sequences and were aligned to IMGT TRB V, D and J references using MiTCR v1.1. The analysis was limited to V-J combinations with a frequency above 0.0001, which together covered approximately 99% of repertoires. For each V-J combination, a TCR clonal expansion and chaos score was defined as the ratio of F50 clonal expansion to chaos observed in the TCRdist matrix. Welch's t-statistics and random forest were used to reduce features to some 13 V-J combinations, which were fed into a naive Bayes classifier. The Morisita-Horn index was used to measure how similar the thyroid and blood repertoires were. TCRdb cleaned the public reads at Q25 with fastp, built clones with MiXCR and kept in-frame beta chains. Every distinct CDR3 protein forms one entry, paired with its most common genes and DNA. The V and J calls shown here were made by TCRdb, not taken from the authors' results. For this sample there are hundreds of thousands of distinct CDR3 sequences; 21% appear just once. 2.5% to 3% of the sample comes from the top ten.

Hyperthyroidism was considered stable if no progression to ophthalmopathy occurred within 18 months of follow-up. Hyperthyroidism patients were newly diagnosed, with disease duration under 2 months, and aged 18 to 65 years. Anyone with other autoimmune diseases, uncontrolled infections, pregnancy or lactation was excluded from the study. Clinical symptoms, serum thyroxine, TRAb, thyroid ultrasound and orbital computed tomography formed the basis of the diagnosis. Ficoll-Paque density gradient centrifugation was used to isolate PBMCs from around 9.1 ml of fresh peripheral blood. Total RNA was extracted with Trizol reagent and quality-checked on an Agilent 2100 Bioanalyzer.

The sequenced sample consisted of peripheral blood. The sequence was obtained from a woman younger than 30 with stable Graves' hyperthyroidism. Donor details come from another sample of the same person, matched by shared clones. The V and J segments used are TRBV20-1 and TRBJ2-5, with the D gene call left open. The CDR3 amino acid sequence is: CSASRDWGWTQYF. The DNA sequence is as follows: TGCAGTGCTTCCCGTGACTGGGGTTGGACCCAGTACTTC.